Given below is one T cell receptor beta chain in context. Its antigen is as yet unknown. Sequenced by immunoSEQ multiplex PCR; TCRdb stores in-frame clones only, minus some. The data show 1,400,000 or so clones, 98% seen once. The data were taken from a study of shared clonotypes between healthy human individuals. General study findings and limits: On the whole, naive subsets had larger estimated richness than memory subsets had. Between a few donors, naive CD4 clonotypes were shared at a level of about 5.3%.

CDR3 length equals 14 residues. Germline lookup yields CDR1 KGHSH and CDR2 LQKENI. Between the trimmed V and J ends, which lost 3 bases and 3 bases, there was a span of 11 bases. The V gene is TRBV18, the J gene TRBJ1-1, with D hard to call. Material for sequencing was naive CD4+ T cells sorted from blood. Specified subset: CD45RA+ positively selected. The source is a man aged 25 to 45 in good health. The CDR3 reads CASSPWVGDTEAFF. The DNA for the CDR3 is TGTGCCAGCTCACCTTGGGTCGGTGACACTGAAGCTTTCTTT. Full variable domain (remainder filled in from reference TRBV18 and TRBJ1-1): NAGVMQNPRHLVRRRGQEARLRCSPMKGHSHVYWYRQLPEEGLKFMVYLQKENIIDESGMPKERFSAEFPKEGPSILRIQQVVRGDSAAYFCASSPWVGDTEAFFGQGTRLTVV.